The source of this T cell receptor beta chain is a study of blood T cell repertoires in COVID-19. Overall study: Samples representing acute and convalescent COVID-19 were sourced from the United States, Italy and Spain. T cells, B-cell-depleted T cells, or PBMCs provided the cDNA or gDNA that served as material.

This clone was detected only a few times. Self-reported history from a screening survey and questionnaire set each donor's cohort. Libraries were prepared by immunoSEQ multiplex PCR; TCRdb keeps only in-frame clonotypes and omits some of them. The profile covers 450,000 to 500,000 clones, with roughly nine tenths appearing a single time and about 0.75% taken by the ten largest. Germline V gene lookup returns CDR1 MDHEN and CDR2 SYDVKM. The J segment lost 7 bases and the V segment lost 1 base, leaving 7 bases of the junction unmatched. The CDR3 runs to 16 residues. What was sequenced was PBMCs or T cells enriched from blood (not recorded which). The chain uses TRBV28 and TRBJ2-1; 10 bases match TRBD2. The source of this sequence is a woman under 30 who had recovered from COVID-19. CDR3 loop: CASSLSVAGGLNEQFF. The CDR3 region has the DNA TGTGCCAGCAGTTTATCGGTAGCGGGGGGTCTGAATGAGCAGTTCTTC.